The clone carrying this TCR beta chain was observed at least ten times. Its specificity is not known. This record belongs to a study of T cells after yellow fever vaccination. On the study more broadly: Fractions of low cell number were prepared using SMART-Seq v4 Ultra Low Input. Study-wide results and caveats: CD4 and CD8 compartments shared a small share of clonotypes, likely from convergent recombination.

Making TCR cDNA involved 5'RACE template switching, which added UMIs and a universal primer site. TCRdb analysed the 5' RACE reads with MiXCR anew, one entry per CDR3 protein. There are over 150,000 distinct CDR3 sequences in the sample; almost 7% occur only once, and under 3% lies in the top ten. The V gene's germline CDR1 is SEHNR and CDR2 FQNEAQ (reference sequence). The CDR3 length is 16 residues. J gave up 0 bases and V 2 bases, and 0 bases lay outside the gene matches. The chain joins TRBV7-9 to TRBJ2-2, with 10 positions matching TRBD2. This receptor was obtained from a young man who received the YFV17D yellow fever vaccine. Here the sequenced sample was CD4+ T cells sorted from PBMCs, taken about 5 days after the first yellow fever vaccination. CDR3 nucleotides: TGTGCCAGCAGCTTAAGCGGGGGGGCGAACACCGGGGAGCTGTTTTTT. As protein: CASSLSGGANTGELFF.